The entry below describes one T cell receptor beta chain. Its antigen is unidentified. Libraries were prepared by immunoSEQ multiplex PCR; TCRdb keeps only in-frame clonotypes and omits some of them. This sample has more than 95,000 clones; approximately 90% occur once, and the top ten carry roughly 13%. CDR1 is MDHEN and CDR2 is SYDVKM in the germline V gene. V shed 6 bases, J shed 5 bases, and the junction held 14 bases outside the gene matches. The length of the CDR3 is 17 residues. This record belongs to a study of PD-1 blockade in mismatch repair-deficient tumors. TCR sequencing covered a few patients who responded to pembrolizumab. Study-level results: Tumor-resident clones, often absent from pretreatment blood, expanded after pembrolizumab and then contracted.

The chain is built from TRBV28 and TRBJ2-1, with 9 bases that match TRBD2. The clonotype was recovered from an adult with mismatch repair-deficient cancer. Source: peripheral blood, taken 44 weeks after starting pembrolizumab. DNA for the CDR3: TGTGCCAGCAGGGCAGCTAGCGGGGCCGAATCTAACAATGAGCAGTTCTTC. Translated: CASRAASGAESNNEQFF.